Reported below is one T cell receptor beta chain. This sample is drawn from a study of blood T cell repertoires in COVID-19. Study-wide background: T cells, B-cell-depleted T cells, or PBMCs supplied cDNA or gDNA.

Per the authors' pipeline: Amplification of reference gene primers provided the estimated nucleated cell counts. Sequenced by immunoSEQ multiplex PCR; TCRdb stores in-frame clones only, minus some. The V and J calls and clone size were taken over from that table, and D and trimming were inferred from the DNA. The table records 250,000 to 300,000 clones, around 86% of them present only once. Trimming removed 4 bases from V and 5 bases from J, with 11 bases in between. CDR3 size: 13 residues. Germline values: CDR1 MRHNA, CDR2 SNTAGT. Specimen: peripheral blood. J is TRBJ1-1 and V is TRBV6-4; no clear D gene. The clonotype originates from a man aged 45 to 65 with acute or convalescent COVID-19. Here the CDR3 DNA reads TGTGCCAGCAGTGTCGGAGGCGGGACTGAAGCTTTCTTT. This encodes CASSVGGGTEAFF.